This TCR beta chain was recorded in a study of blood T cell repertoires in COVID-19. Study-wide background: Acute-phase and convalescent COVID-19 samples originated in the United States, Italy and Spain.

Original processing notes: Amplification from reference gene primers served as the basis for estimated nucleated cell counts. Clones were read by immunoSEQ multiplex PCR, and TCRdb kept only the in-frame ones, dropping some. V, J and clone size derive from that table, while D and trimming were established from the DNA sequence. The sample lists 50,000 to 75,000 clones; 91% were seen once. With 4 bases removed from V and 4 bases from J, the gap between germline ends came to 14 bases. In germline, CDR1 is SGHTA, CDR2 FQGTGA. The CDR3 is made up of 15 amino acids. The TCR sequence derives from a human donor in a cohort sampled during active COVID-19. This chain joins TRBV7-3 and TRBJ2-1; D might be TRBD2 (7 bases). The sequenced material came from peripheral blood. CDR3 nucleotides: TGTGCCAGCAGCTCAGTCGGGGGGCATTACAATGAGCAGTTCTTC. Residues: CASSSVGGHYNEQFF. Looking up the rest from reference TRBV7-3 and TRBJ2-1 gives the full variable domain: GAGVSQTPSNKVTEKGKYVELRCDPISGHTALYWYRQSLGQGPEFLIYFQGTGAADDSGLPNDRFFAVRPEGSVSTLKIQRTERGDSAVYLCASSSVGGHYNEQFFGPGTRLTVL.